The TCR beta chain under discussion was sequenced for a study of CD8 T cells in ankylosing spondylitis. This clonotype was counted a few times. TCRdb used MiXCR to reprocess the 5' RACE reads, holding one entry per CDR3 protein. The sample shows 350,000 or so distinct CDR3 sequences, over 12% of them seen only once. The V end lost 10 bases, the J end lost 0 bases, and 16 bases lay between the germline ends. The CDR3 extends over 15 amino acids. The germline CDR1 and CDR2 sequences are SNHLY and FYNNEI. The sample comprised blood, either unsorted or a sorted T cell fraction (not recorded which). The source of this sequence is a male donor with ankylosing spondylitis or in good health (not recorded which). The gene calls are TRBV2 and TRBJ2-1, with no clear D. The CDR3 sequence: CAILTGVTSYNEQFF. In DNA form, the CDR3 reads TGTGCCATCCTAACTGGAGTAACCTCCTACAATGAGCAGTTCTTC.